These T cell receptor beta chains were read from a single sample in a study of cytomegalovirus exposure and HLA in healthy donors. Produced via immunoSEQ multiplex PCR; TCRdb's table is partial and in-frame only. This table holds 55,000 to 65,000 clones, just under 75% found once. The specimen sequenced was PBMCs. These receptors were taken from a man aged 25 to 45 in good health and CMV-seropositive. The CDR3 runs from the conserved cysteine through the conserved F or W. Fields, in order: V gene, J gene, clone size, D gene, CDR3 protein, CDR3 DNA. A D gene is named only where the DNA matches it firmly. Clone size, where shown, is once, few, many, or a class for clones that have expanded.

v_call: TRBV11-2
j_call: TRBJ1-4
clone_size: few
d_call: TRBD1
cdr3_aa: CASSPLSETGQKKLFF
cdr3_nt: TGTGCCAGCAGCCCCCTTTCCGAGACAGGGCAAAAAAAACTGTTTTTT

v_call: TRBV4-2
j_call: TRBJ1-2
clone_size: .
d_call: TRBD1
cdr3_aa: CASSQAGGQGIGYTF
cdr3_nt: TGTGCCAGCAGCCAAGCGGGGGGACAGGGCATTGGCTACACCTTC

v_call: TRBV11-1
j_call: TRBJ2-7
clone_size: .
d_call: .
cdr3_aa: CASSLAAGVAYEQYF
cdr3_nt: TGTGCCAGCAGCTTAGCGGCGGGTGTGGCCTACGAGCAGTACTTC

v_call: TRBV5-4
j_call: TRBJ2-3
clone_size: .
d_call: .
cdr3_aa: CASARGGGTDTQYF
cdr3_nt: TGTGCCAGCGCAAGGGGGGGTGGAACAGATACGCAGTATTTT

v_call: TRBV9
j_call: TRBJ1-1
clone_size: .
d_call: .
cdr3_aa: CASSVVNGGKGNTEAFF
cdr3_nt: TGTGCCAGCAGCGTAGTAAATGGAGGGAAGGGAAACACTGAAGCTTTCTTT

v_call: TRBV5-8
j_call: TRBJ2-5
clone_size: .
d_call: .
cdr3_aa: CASSLASTASQYF
cdr3_nt: TGTGCCAGCAGCTTGGCCTCGACTGCATCCCAGTACTTC

v_call: TRBV29-1
j_call: TRBJ1-3
clone_size: .
d_call: .
cdr3_aa: CSVEAESGNTIYF
cdr3_nt: TGCAGCGTCGAAGCGGAGTCTGGAAACACCATATATTTT

v_call: TRBV30
j_call: TRBJ1-5
clone_size: .
d_call: .
cdr3_aa: CAWSDFEGAVNQPQHF
cdr3_nt: TGTGCCTGGAGTGATTTTGAAGGGGCGGTCAATCAGCCCCAGCATTTT

v_call: TRBV9
j_call: TRBJ1-2
clone_size: .
d_call: .
cdr3_aa: CASSVLGGDYGYTF
cdr3_nt: TGTGCCAGCAGCGTATTGGGGGGTGACTATGGCTACACCTTC

v_call: TRBV19
j_call: TRBJ2-6
clone_size: .
d_call: .
cdr3_aa: CATSTGGTGANVLTF
cdr3_nt: TGTGCCACCAGTACGGGGGGCACTGGGGCCAACGTCCTGACTTTC

v_call: TRBV20-1
j_call: TRBJ1-2
clone_size: .
d_call: .
cdr3_aa: CSARFARSYTF
cdr3_nt: TGCAGTGCTAGGTTTGCCAGGTCCTACACCTTC

v_call: TRBV2
j_call: TRBJ1-2
clone_size: .
d_call: .
cdr3_aa: CASSEKPARPNGYTF
cdr3_nt: TGTGCCAGCAGTGAAAAACCAGCCAGGCCTAATGGCTACACCTTC

v_call: TRBV27
j_call: TRBJ2-6
clone_size: .
d_call: .
cdr3_aa: CASSLSTGANVLTF
cdr3_nt: TGTGCCAGCAGTTTATCCACTGGGGCCAACGTCCTGACTTTC